The clone carrying this T cell receptor (beta chain) has only one observation. An end of the junction does not agree with germline; a read error may underlie this. This sample was included in a study of read filtering for tumor transcriptome and immune sequencing. Study summary: Revised staging placed roughly 8 patients in R-ISS I, about 15 in II, 6 or 7 in III.

The CDR3 totals 13 residues. Germline CDR1 reads DFQATT; CDR2 reads SNEGSKA (reference sequence). This library used approximately 390 ng RNA and molecular barcoded adaptors spanning alpha/delta and beta/gamma chains. TCRdb passed the reads through MiXCR, listing each CDR3 protein once. The sample includes around 60,000 distinct CDR3 sequences, under 20% of them seen just once. The sequence was collected from a donor over 35 with multiple myeloma. The chain joins TRBV20-1 to TRBJ2-1; no reliable D call. Specimen: a population of CD138-negative cells sorted from bone marrow. In DNA form, the CDR3 reads TGCAGTGCCACACGGGTCCCCTACGATGAGCAGTTCTTC. Protein product: CSATRVPYDEQFF.